This TCR beta chain came from a study of immune evolution from preneoplasia to lung adenocarcinoma. Study information: HLA loss of heterozygosity: roughly 6.6% AIS, over 12% MIA, about 35% ADC, none AAH.

CDR3 size: 13 residues. In germline, CDR1 is SGHKS, CDR2 YYEKEE (reference sequence). Trimming removed 4 bases from V and 7 bases from J; junction bases left unmatched: 5. Details on this clone: Its specificity is unknown.

Libraries were prepared by immunoSEQ multiplex PCR; TCRdb keeps only in-frame clonotypes and omits some of them. This sample has roughly 40,000 clones, with around 80% found just once. Study results and caveats: Top clone frequencies peaked in normal lung, apparently declining through invasive adenocarcinoma. Later-stage lesions appeared to have more T cells, more diversity, less clonality.

Sequencing used FFPE invasive lung adenocarcinoma tissue. The rearrangement links TRBV5-5 to TRBJ1-5; 7 nucleotides align to TRBD1. The sequence derives from a person in their sixties or seventies with lung adenocarcinoma. The chain's CDR3 is CASSNNRGQPQHF. The DNA for the CDR3 is TGTGCCAGCAGCAACAACAGGGGACAGCCCCAGCATTTT.